This T cell receptor (beta chain) was identified in a study of shared clonotypes between healthy human individuals. Study-wide context: Per donor, three plates held CD4 naive cells, three held CD4 memory, two held CD8 naive and one held CD8 memory.

Produced via immunoSEQ multiplex PCR; TCRdb's table is partial and in-frame only. The table has about 2.3 million clones, 80% to 95% seen once. Subsets obtained from CD4+ cells comprised CD45RA+ naive and CD45RA-negative memory cells. The germline V gene has CDR1 SGHRS and CDR2 YFSETQ. CDR3 length: 14 amino acids. V gave up 2 bases and J gave up 1 base, with 9 bases separating them. The J gene is TRBJ1-2, the V gene TRBV5-1; the D is unclear. The sequenced material came from naive CD4+ T cells from PBMCs. Documented subset: CD45RA+ positively selected. The source is a man aged 18-30 years in good health. Some clones in this sample may be carry-over from other donors' samples. The CDR3 DNA is TGCGCCAGCAGCTTACAGAGTTTTAACTATGGCTACACCTTC. Amino acid sequence: CASSLQSFNYGYTF. Complete variable domain (other parts from reference TRBV5-1 and TRBJ1-2): KAGVTQTPRYLIKTRGQQVTLSCSPISGHRSVSWYQQTPGQGLQFLFEYFSETQRNKGNFPGRFSGRQFSNSRSEMNVSTLELGDSALYLCASSLQSFNYGYTFGSGTRLTVV.